Each of the 7 T cell receptor beta chains below was sequenced from the same sample in a study of cytomegalovirus exposure and HLA in healthy donors (dated by TCRdb to the late 2010s). Libraries were constructed by the immunoSEQ multiplex PCR assay. The multiplex PCR relied on a mix of 60 forward primers for TCR Vbeta segments and 13 reverse primers for TCR Jbeta segments. TCRdb retrieved this table from immuneACCESS and kept in-frame rearrangements only. Not all clones are present; in checked studies, unresolved V genes account for under half, and no reason is known for the remainder. The sample table lists some 150,000 clones, about 76% of them with a count of one. The top ten clonotypes cover 3.5% of the sample. Sequencing input: PBMCs. These receptors were taken from a human donor in good health.

In this sample, this clone turned up once. The chain has TRBV6-6 and TRBJ1-5; D uncertain. The CDR3 spans 15 residues. From germline, CDR1 is MNHNY and CDR2 SVGAGI (reference sequence). Trimming stripped 7 bases from V and 5 bases from J, with 18 bases between. Written as DNA, the CDR3 is TGTGCCAGCACCAACAACGGCAGGCAAGATCAGCCCCAGCATTTT. Translating gives CASTNNGRQDQPQHF.

The gene calls are TRBV28 and TRBJ1-4; TRBD1 matches 7 bases. Trimming at V came to 7 bases and at J to 11 bases, leaving 16 bases not matched to a gene. The CDR3 has 15 residues. Germline CDR1 is MDHEN and CDR2 is SYDVKM. The CDR3 is CASIKGARSVNKLFF. CDR3 DNA sequence: TGTGCCAGCATAAAGGGGGCCCGGTCGGTAAACAAACTGTTTTTT.

This clone was recorded only once. The V and J genes are TRBV6-5 and TRBJ2-1, with D uncertain. The length of the CDR3 is 13 residues. The V end lost 10 bases, the J end lost 0 bases, and 10 bases lay between the germline ends. Germline-derived CDR1 and CDR2 are MNHEY and SVGAGI. This chain's CDR3 is CATRRSSYNEQFF. The CDR3 DNA is TGTGCCACCCGGAGAAGCTCCTACAATGAGCAGTTCTTC.

V is TRBV5-4 and J is TRBJ2-2; D gene uncertain. With 3 bases removed from V and 2 bases from J, the gap between germline ends came to 2 bases. The CDR3 runs to 12 residues. Germline lookup yields CDR1 SGHNT and CDR2 YYREEE (reference sequence). CDR3 loop: CASSSNTGELFF. The DNA of the CDR3 is TGTGCCAGCAGCTCTAACACCGGGGAGCTGTTTTTT.

The chain is built from TRBV6-4 and TRBJ2-1; 14 positions match TRBD2. V gave up 0 bases and J gave up 4 bases; unmatched junction bases: 8. The CDR3 is made up of 19 amino acids. Germline CDR1 is MRHNA and CDR2 is SNTAGT. The CDR3 region is CASSDSPGLAGDKYNEQFF. The CDR3 nucleotides read TGTGCCAGCAGTGACTCCCCGGGACTAGCGGGAGATAAATACAATGAGCAGTTCTTC.

V usage is TRBV4-3 and J usage is TRBJ1-2, with unresolved D. The V gene lost 0 bases and the J gene lost 5 bases, with 22 bases spanning the gap. Germline assignment: CDR1 LGHNA and CDR2 YSLEER. The CDR3 extends over 18 amino acids. The CDR3 nucleotides are TGCGCCAGCAGCCAAGATCAGGAGGAGGGCGCCCGTATTTATGGCTACACCTTC. It specifies CASSQDQEEGARIYGYTF.

The chain has TRBV9 and TRBJ2-5, with TRBD2 identical over 9 bases. The CDR3 is 15 amino acids. Germline assignment: CDR1 SGDLS and CDR2 YYNGEE. Unmatched junction bases numbered 1, after V lost 0 bases and J lost 1 base. CDR3 protein: CASSVGLAVQETQYF. Written as DNA, the CDR3 is TGTGCCAGCAGCGTAGGACTAGCGGTCCAAGAGACCCAGTACTTC. Complete variable domain (other parts from reference TRBV9 and TRBJ2-5): DSGVTQTPKHLITATGQRVTLRCSPRSGDLSVYWYQQSLDQGLQFLIQYYNGEERAKGNILERFSAQQFPDLHSELNLSSLELGDSALYFCASSVGLAVQETQYFGPGTRLLVL.